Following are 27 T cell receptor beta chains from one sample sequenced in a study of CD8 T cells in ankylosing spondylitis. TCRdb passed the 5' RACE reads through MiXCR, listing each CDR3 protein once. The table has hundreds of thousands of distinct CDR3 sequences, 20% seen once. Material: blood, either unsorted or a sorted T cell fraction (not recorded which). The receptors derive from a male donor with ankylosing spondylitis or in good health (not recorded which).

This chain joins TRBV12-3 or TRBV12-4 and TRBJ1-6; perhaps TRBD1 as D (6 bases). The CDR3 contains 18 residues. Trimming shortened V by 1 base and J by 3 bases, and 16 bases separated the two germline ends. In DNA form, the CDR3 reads TGTGCCAGCAGTTTAGAACAGGGTACCCACGTCTATAATTCACCCCTCCACTTT. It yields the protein CASSLEQGTHVYNSPLHF.

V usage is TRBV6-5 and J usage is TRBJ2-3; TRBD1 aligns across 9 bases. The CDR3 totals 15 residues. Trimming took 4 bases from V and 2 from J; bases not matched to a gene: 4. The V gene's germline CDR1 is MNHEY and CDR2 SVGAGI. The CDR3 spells CASSWTGAYTDTQYF. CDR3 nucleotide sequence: TGTGCCAGCAGTTGGACAGGGGCCTACACAGATACGCAGTATTTT.

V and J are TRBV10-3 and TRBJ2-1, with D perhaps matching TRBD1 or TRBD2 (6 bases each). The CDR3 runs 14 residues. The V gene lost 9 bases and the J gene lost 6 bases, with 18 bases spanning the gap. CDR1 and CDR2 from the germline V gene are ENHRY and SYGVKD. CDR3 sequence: CAMGRGRELNEQFF. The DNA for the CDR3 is TGTGCCATGGGTCGGGGGCGGGAACTCAATGAGCAGTTCTTC.

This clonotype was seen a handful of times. CDR3 sequence (DNA): TGCGCCAGCAGCCAGATAGCGGGAGCCTACAATGAGCAGTTCTTC. As protein: CASSQIAGAYNEQFF. The genes are TRBV4-1 and TRBJ2-1; 9 bases are shared with TRBD2. J lost 2 bases, V lost 3 bases, and 2 bases had no gene match. In germline, CDR1 is MGHRA, CDR2 YSYEKL. CDR3 length: 15 residues.

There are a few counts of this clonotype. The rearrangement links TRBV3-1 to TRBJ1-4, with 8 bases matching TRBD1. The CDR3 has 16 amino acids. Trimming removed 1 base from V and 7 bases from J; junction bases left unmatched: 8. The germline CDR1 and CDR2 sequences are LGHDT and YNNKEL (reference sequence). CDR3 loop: CASSQGQGNIGEKLFF. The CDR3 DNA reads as TGTGCCAGCAGCCAAGGACAGGGGAACATTGGTGAAAAACTGTTTTTT.

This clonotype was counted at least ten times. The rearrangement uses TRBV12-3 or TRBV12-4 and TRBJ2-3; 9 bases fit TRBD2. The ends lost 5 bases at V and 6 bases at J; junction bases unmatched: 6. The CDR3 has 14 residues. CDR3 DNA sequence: TGTGCCAGCAGTCCCCGGACTAGCGCGGATACGCAGTATTTT. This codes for CASSPRTSADTQYF.

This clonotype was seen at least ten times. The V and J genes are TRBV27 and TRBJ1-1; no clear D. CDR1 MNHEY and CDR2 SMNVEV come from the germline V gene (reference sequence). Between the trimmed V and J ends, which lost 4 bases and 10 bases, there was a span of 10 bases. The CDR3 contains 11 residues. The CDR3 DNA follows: TGTGCCAGCAGTTCGGGGTGGAGAGCTTTCTTT. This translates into CASSSGWRAFF.

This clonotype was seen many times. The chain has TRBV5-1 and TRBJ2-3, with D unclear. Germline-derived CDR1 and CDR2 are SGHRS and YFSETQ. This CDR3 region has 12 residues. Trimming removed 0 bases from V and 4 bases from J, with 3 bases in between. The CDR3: CASSLEPDTQYF. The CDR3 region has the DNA TGCGCCAGCAGCTTGGAGCCAGATACGCAGTATTTT.

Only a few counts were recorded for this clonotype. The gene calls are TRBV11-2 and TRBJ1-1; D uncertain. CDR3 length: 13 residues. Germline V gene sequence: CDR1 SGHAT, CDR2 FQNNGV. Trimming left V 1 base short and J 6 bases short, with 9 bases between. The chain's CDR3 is CASSLAVDPEAFF. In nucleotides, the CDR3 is TGTGCCAGCAGCTTAGCCGTGGACCCTGAAGCTTTCTTT.

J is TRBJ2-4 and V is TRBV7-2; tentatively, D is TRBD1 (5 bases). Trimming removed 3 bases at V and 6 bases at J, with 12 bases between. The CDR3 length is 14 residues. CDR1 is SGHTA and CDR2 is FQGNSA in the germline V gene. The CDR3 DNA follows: TGTGCCAGCAGCTTCTCGGCAGGGTTAAACATTCAGTACTTC. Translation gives CASSFSAGLNIQYF.

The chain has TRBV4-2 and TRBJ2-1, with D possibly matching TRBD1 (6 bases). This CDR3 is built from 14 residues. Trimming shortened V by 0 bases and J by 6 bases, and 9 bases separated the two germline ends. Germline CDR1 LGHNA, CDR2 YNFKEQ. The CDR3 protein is CASSQDGGTNEQFF. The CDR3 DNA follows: TGTGCCAGCAGCCAAGATGGGGGCACCAATGAGCAGTTCTTC.

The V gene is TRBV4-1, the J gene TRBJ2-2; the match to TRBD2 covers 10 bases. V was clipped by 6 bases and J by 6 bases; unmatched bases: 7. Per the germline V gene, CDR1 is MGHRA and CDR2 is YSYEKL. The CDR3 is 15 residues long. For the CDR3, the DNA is TGCGCCAGCAGTCCTAGCGGGAGTGTCGCCGGGGAGCTGTTTTTT. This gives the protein CASSPSGSVAGELFF.

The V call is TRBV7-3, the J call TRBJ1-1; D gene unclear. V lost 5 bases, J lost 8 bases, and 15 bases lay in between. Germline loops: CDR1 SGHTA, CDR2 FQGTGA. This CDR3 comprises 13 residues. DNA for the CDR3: TGTGCCAGCAGCCTTTCAAGAGGGCAGGAAGCTTTCTTT. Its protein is CASSLSRGQEAFF.

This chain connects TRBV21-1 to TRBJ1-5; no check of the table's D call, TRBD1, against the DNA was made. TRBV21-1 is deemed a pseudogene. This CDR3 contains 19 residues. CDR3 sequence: CASSNAPGTEDYSNQPQHF. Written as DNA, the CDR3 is TGTGCCAGCAGCAATGCCCCCGGGACCGAGGATTATAGCAATCAGCCCCAGCATTTT.

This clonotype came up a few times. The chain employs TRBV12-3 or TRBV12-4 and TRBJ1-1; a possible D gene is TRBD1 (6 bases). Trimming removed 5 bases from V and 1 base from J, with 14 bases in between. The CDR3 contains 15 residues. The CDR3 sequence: CASSPPRTANTEAFF. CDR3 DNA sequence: TGTGCCAGCAGTCCCCCCAGGACAGCGAACACTGAAGCTTTCTTT.

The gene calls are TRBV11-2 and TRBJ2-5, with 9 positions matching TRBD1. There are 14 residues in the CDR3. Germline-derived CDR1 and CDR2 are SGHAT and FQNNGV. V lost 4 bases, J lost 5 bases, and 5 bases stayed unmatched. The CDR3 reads CASSSTGGTETQYF. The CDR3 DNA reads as TGTGCCAGCAGCTCGACAGGGGGGACGGAGACCCAGTACTTC. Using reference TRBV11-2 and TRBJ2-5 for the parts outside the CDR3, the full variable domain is EAGVAQSPRYKIIEKRQSVAFWCNPISGHATLYWYQQILGQGPKLLIQFQNNGVVDDSQLPKDRFSAERLKGVDSTLKIQPAKLEDSAVYLCASSSTGGTETQYFGPGTRLLVL.

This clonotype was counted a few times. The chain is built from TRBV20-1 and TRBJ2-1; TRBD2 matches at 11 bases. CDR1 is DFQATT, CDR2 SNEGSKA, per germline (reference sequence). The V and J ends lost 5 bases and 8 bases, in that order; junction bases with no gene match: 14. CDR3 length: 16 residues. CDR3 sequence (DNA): TGCAGTGCTCCCCACCCGACCGGGACTAGCGGCCATGAGCAGTTCTTC. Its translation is CSAPHPTGTSGHEQFF.

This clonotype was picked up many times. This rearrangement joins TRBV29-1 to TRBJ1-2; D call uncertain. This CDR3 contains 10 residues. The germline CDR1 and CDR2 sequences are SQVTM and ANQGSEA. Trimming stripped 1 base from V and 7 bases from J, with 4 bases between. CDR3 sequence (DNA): TGCAGCGTTGAAGGGGCTGGCTACACCTTC. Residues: CSVEGAGYTF.

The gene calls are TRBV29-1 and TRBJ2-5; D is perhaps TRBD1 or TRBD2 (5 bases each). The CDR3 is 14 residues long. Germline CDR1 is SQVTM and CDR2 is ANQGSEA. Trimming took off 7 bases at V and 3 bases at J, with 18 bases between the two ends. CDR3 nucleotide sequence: TGCAGCGCAAAACGAGGGACCGGCGAAGAGACCCAGTACTTC. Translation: CSAKRGTGEETQYF.

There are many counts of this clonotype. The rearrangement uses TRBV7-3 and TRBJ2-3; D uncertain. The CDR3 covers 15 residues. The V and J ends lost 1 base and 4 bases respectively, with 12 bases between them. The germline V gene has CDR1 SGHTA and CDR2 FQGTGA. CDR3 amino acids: CASSLIPGLADTQYF. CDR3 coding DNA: TGTGCCAGCAGCTTAATTCCCGGGTTGGCAGATACGCAGTATTTT.

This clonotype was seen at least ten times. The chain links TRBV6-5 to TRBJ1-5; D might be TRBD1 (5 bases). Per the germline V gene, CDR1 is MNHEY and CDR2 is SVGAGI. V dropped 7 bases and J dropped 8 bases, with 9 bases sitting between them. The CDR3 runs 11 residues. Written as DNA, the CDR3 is TGTGCCAGCACATCACAGGAGCCCCAGCATTTT. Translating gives CASTSQEPQHF.

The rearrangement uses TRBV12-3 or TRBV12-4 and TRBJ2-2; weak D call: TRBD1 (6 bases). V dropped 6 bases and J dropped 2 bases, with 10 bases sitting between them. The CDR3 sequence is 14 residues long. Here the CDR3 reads CASRGTINTGELFF. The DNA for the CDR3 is TGTGCCAGCAGGGGGACAATTAACACCGGGGAGCTGTTTTTT.

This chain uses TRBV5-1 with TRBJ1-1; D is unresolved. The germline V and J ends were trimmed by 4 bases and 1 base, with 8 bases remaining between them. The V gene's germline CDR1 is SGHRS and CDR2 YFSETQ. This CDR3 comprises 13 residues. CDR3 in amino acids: CASSHSTNTEAFF. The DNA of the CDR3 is TGCGCCAGCAGCCACTCCACGAACACTGAAGCTTTCTTT.

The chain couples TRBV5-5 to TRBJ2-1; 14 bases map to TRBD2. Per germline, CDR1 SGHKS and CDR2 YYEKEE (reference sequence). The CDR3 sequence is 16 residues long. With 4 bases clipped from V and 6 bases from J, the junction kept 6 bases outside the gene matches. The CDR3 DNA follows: TGTGCCAGCAGCACAGGGACTAGCGGGGGATTCAATGAGCAGTTCTTC. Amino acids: CASSTGTSGGFNEQFF. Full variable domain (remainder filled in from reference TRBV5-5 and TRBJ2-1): DAGVTQSPTHLIKTRGQQVTLRCSPISGHKSVSWYQQVLGQGPQFIFQYYEKEERGRGNFPDRFSARQFPNYSSELNVNALLLGDSALYLCASSTGTSGGFNEQFFGPGTRLTVL.

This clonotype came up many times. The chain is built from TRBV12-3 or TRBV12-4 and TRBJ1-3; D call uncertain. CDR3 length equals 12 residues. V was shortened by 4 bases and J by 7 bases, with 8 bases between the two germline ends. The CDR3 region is CASSSLGNTIYF. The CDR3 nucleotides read TGTGCCAGCAGTTCCCTCGGTAACACCATATATTTT.

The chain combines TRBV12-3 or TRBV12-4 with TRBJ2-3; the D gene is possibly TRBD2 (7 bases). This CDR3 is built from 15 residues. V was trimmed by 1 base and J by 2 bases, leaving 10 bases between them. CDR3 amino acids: CASSLGGGLTDTQYF. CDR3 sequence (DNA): TGTGCCAGCAGTTTAGGGGGGGGCCTCACAGATACGCAGTATTTT.

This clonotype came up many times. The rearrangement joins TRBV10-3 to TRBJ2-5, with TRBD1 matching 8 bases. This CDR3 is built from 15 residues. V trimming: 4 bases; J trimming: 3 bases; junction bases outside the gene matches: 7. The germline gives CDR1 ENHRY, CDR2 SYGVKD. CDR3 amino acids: CAISVTGGFKETQYF. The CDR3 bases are TGTGCCATCAGTGTAACAGGGGGATTCAAAGAGACCCAGTACTTC.